This T cell receptor beta chain was documented in a study of blood T cell repertoires in COVID-19. Study in general: Whether acute or convalescent, the COVID-19 samples came from the United States, Italy and Spain.

The CDR3 is 13 residues long. Trimming took 5 bases from V and 4 from J; bases not matched to a gene: 4. Clones were sequenced by immunoSEQ multiplex PCR, and TCRdb holds only the in-frame ones, with some missing. Among 150,000 to 180,000 clones listed, under 85% were seen once. During active infection, Seattle patients enrolled and were then monitored through disease. Sequencing input: peripheral blood. The TCR was taken from a man in his sixties with COVID-19, enrolled during active disease. This sequence joins TRBV12-3 or TRBV12-4 and TRBJ1-1, with 7 bases identical to TRBD1. The CDR3 loop is CASSDRVPTEAFF. The CDR3 DNA is TGTGCCAGCAGTGACAGGGTGCCCACTGAAGCTTTCTTT.